The rows below give T cell receptor beta chains drawn from one sample of a study of long-term antiretroviral therapy in people with HIV. Generated by immunoSEQ multiplex PCR, the TCRdb table keeps only in-frame clones and is missing some. Among about 48,000 clones, around 84% were seen once, and the ten largest hold under 3%. Sequencing was performed on unsorted PBMCs, taken 0.8 years after starting antiretroviral therapy. The receptors derive from a woman aged 18-35 years with HIV. Each CDR3 is given with its conserved first and last residue. Each record gives: J gene, clone size, D gene, V gene, CDR3 protein, CDR3 DNA. A D gene is named only where the DNA matches it firmly. For some rows the clone size is stated as once, few or many, or as a class when expanded; others skip it.

TRBJ1-2,once,NA,TRBV6-5,CASSRIKDPYGYTF,TGTGCCAGCAGTAGAATTAAAGATCCCTATGGCTACACCTTC
TRBJ1-5,NA,NA,TRBV27,CASSLFSHNQPQHF,TGTGCCAGCAGTTTATTTAGTCACAATCAGCCCCAGCATTTT
TRBJ1-2,NA,TRBD1,TRBV6-5,CASSARTGNYGYTF,TGTGCCAGCAGTGCCCGGACAGGGAACTATGGCTACACCTTC
TRBJ2-7,once,TRBD1,TRBV6-1,CASSERNVGQGRSYEQYF,TGTGCCAGCAGTGAGAGAAATGTGGGACAGGGCAGATCCTACGAGCAGTACTTC
TRBJ2-5,NA,NA,TRBV14,CASSQDRGREVGETQYF,TGTGCCAGCAGCCAAGATCGGGGCAGGGAGGTCGGAGAGACCCAGTACTTC
TRBJ2-2,once,TRBD2,TRBV10-2,CASELAGVNTGELFF,TGCGCCAGCGAATTAGCGGGAGTGAACACCGGGGAGCTGTTTTTT
TRBJ2-3,NA,NA,TRBV9,CASSVDGGGESDTQYF,TGTGCCAGCAGCGTAGATGGAGGGGGAGAATCAGATACGCAGTATTTT
TRBJ2-7,NA,TRBD2,TRBV27,CASSLQGSGSYEQYF,TGTGCCAGCAGTTTACAGGGTAGCGGGAGCTACGAGCAGTACTTC
TRBJ1-1,NA,NA,TRBV15,CATSRSLPGSEAFF,TGTGCCACCAGCAGATCCCTGCCTGGCAGCGAAGCTTTCTTT
TRBJ2-5,NA,TRBD1,TRBV28,CASSLPRGQETQYF,TGTGCCAGCAGTTTACCCAGGGGGCAAGAGACCCAGTACTTC
TRBJ2-1,NA,TRBD2,TRBV15,CATSRDRGLAMNEQFF,TGTGCCACCAGCAGAGATAGAGGACTAGCGATGAATGAGCAGTTCTTC
TRBJ2-5,NA,NA,TRBV6-5,CASRRTDQETQYF,TGTGCCAGCAGAAGGACAGACCAAGAGACCCAGTACTTC
TRBJ1-1,NA,NA,TRBV18,CASSPIRDTEAFF,TGTGCCAGCTCACCAATAAGGGACACTGAAGCTTTCTTT
TRBJ2-5,NA,TRBD1,TRBV27,CASSLARGRPGETQYF,TGTGCCAGCAGTTTGGCCAGGGGGCGCCCCGGGGAGACCCAGTACTTC
TRBJ1-1,NA,TRBD1,TRBV7-2,CASSTATGWGTEAFF,TGTGCCAGCAGCACAGCGACAGGGTGGGGGACTGAAGCTTTCTTT
TRBJ2-3,NA,NA,TRBV27,CASSWGYSTDTQYF,TGTGCCAGCAGTTGGGGGTATAGCACAGATACGCAGTATTTT
TRBJ1-3,NA,NA,TRBV18,CASSIEAVAVSGNTIYF,TGTGCCAGCTCAATAGAGGCGGTAGCCGTCTCTGGAAACACCATATATTTT
TRBJ1-5,NA,NA,TRBV6-1,CASHGHRQPQHF,TGTGCCAGCCATGGACACCGCCAGCCCCAGCATTTT
TRBJ1-1,NA,NA,TRBV2,CASSDGSSQEAFF,TGTGCCAGCAGTGATGGCAGCTCCCAGGAAGCTTTCTTT
TRBJ1-1,few,TRBD1,TRBV5-1,CASSGGTGVREAFF,TGCGCCAGCAGCGGTGGGACAGGGGTTCGAGAAGCTTTCTTT
TRBJ1-4,NA,NA,TRBV7-9,CASSQIRVATNEKLFF,TGTGCCAGCAGCCAAATTAGGGTGGCGACTAATGAAAAACTGTTTTTT
TRBJ2-7,NA,TRBD1,TRBV10-3,CASTGTAYEQYF,TGTGCCTCAACCGGGACAGCCTACGAGCAGTACTTC